The 27 T cell receptor beta chains below were found in one sample sequenced in a study of blood T cells in healthy people across ages. Through a sample-barcoded 5' primer and a J-beta primer mix, a second PCR was run for 7 to 11 cycles. TCRdb called the 5' RACE reads again in MiXCR, with one record for every CDR3 protein. The data contain 1.4 million to 1.5 million distinct CDR3 sequences, around 42% of them singletons. The sample comprised blood. These receptor sequences come from a woman aged 18-30 years in good health.

This clonotype was recorded many times. V gene TRBV6-4 combines with J gene TRBJ2-3, with 15 positions matching TRBD2. V gave up 4 bases and J gave up 4 bases; unmatched junction bases: 0. From germline, CDR1 is MRHNA and CDR2 SNTAGT. CDR3 length: 15 amino acids. As DNA, the CDR3 is TGTGCCAGCAGTGGGACTAGCGGGGGGGCAGATACGCAGTATTTT. This translates into CASSGTSGGADTQYF.

This chain uses TRBV4-1 with TRBJ1-1; D possibly corresponds to TRBD1 (5 bases). Germline V gives CDR1 MGHRA, CDR2 YSYEKL. The CDR3 is 15 amino acids. Deletions cut 0 bases from V and 1 base from J, with 9 bases between. The CDR3 is CASSQDRGPNTEAFF. CDR3 DNA: TGCGCCAGCAGCCAAGACCGGGGCCCGAACACTGAAGCTTTCTTT.

The rearrangement uses TRBV12-3 or TRBV12-4 and TRBJ1-2, with D maybe TRBD1 (5 bases). The CDR3 totals 15 residues. Trimming pared 5 bases from V and 0 bases from J, leaving 13 bases between. CDR3 nucleotide sequence: TGTGCCAGCAGTGCCCAGGGACTAGCTAACTATGGCTACACCTTC. The encoded protein is CASSAQGLANYGYTF.

This clonotype was counted between two and nine times. The chain recombines TRBV6-6 with TRBJ2-4; D gene ambiguous. Germline loops: CDR1 MNHNY, CDR2 SVGAGI (reference sequence). The germline V and J ends were trimmed by 8 bases and 0 bases, with 14 bases remaining between them. This CDR3 has 15 amino acids. In DNA, the CDR3 is TGTGCCAGCCTACCTACCTTGGGAGCCAAAAACATTCAGTACTTC. It codes for CASLPTLGAKNIQYF.

The genes are TRBV21-1 and TRBJ2-7; TRBD2 is the table's D call and was not checked against the DNA. TRBV21-1 is noted as a pseudogene. CDR3 size: 16 residues. CDR3 DNA: TGTGCCAGCAGCAAAGCCCTAGCGGGAGCCCTTGGGGAGCAGTACTTC. Its protein is CASSKALAGALGEQYF.

With regard to this clonotype: A junction end diverges from the germline sequence, so it may reflect a read error. V and J are TRBV25-1 and TRBJ1-2, with 7 bases fitting TRBD1. CDR3 length: 16 residues. Germline values: CDR1 MGHDK, CDR2 SYGVNS. CDR3 loop: CASSEYDRVKGYGHTF. The CDR3 DNA is TGTGCCAGCAGTGAATACGACAGGGTAAAGGGCTATGGCCACACCTTC.

The chain carries TRBV24-1 and TRBJ2-1, with D unclear. V dropped 3 bases and J dropped 0 bases, with 14 bases sitting between them. This CDR3 comprises 17 residues. From germline, CDR1 is KGHDR and CDR2 SFDVKD. The CDR3 loop reads CATSDPPRLSSYNEQFF. CDR3 nucleotide sequence: TGTGCCACCAGTGATCCCCCTAGGCTTAGCTCCTACAATGAGCAGTTCTTC.

This clonotype was recorded a few times. The chain is built from TRBV10-1 and TRBJ2-3, with TRBD2 identical over 7 bases. The CDR3 is made up of 16 amino acids. V was clipped by 2 bases and J by 0 bases; unmatched bases: 5. Germline V gene lookup returns CDR1 WNHNN and CDR2 SYGVQD (reference sequence). The CDR3 region is CASSERGVVSTDTQYF. For the CDR3, the DNA is TGCGCCAGCAGTGAGCGGGGGGTTGTGAGCACAGATACGCAGTATTTT.

The table lists this clonotype with a few counts. J is TRBJ1-1 and V is TRBV4-1, with D uncertain. Germline V gene lookup returns CDR1 MGHRA and CDR2 YSYEKL. CDR3 size: 14 residues. V shed 4 bases and J shed 4 bases, with 13 bases lying between them. The CDR3 region has the DNA TGCGCCAGCAGCCTGTGGGGTTTAGGCACTGAAGCTTTCTTT. Translated, it gives CASSLWGLGTEAFF.

V usage is TRBV7-9 and J usage is TRBJ2-3; 8 bases align to TRBD1. Looked up from germline, CDR1 is SEHNR and CDR2 is FQNEAQ (reference sequence). The J segment lost 6 bases and the V segment lost 1 base, leaving 6 bases of the junction unmatched. This CDR3 has 15 amino acids. CDR3 coding DNA: TGTGCCAGCAGCTTAGTACCAGGGGGCCAGGATACGCAGTATTTT. This encodes CASSLVPGGQDTQYF.

There are a few counts of this clonotype. Relative to the germline gene, one junction end is altered; a read error may explain this. The rearrangement joins TRBV4-1 to TRBJ2-7; D uncertain. Germline loops: CDR1 MGHRA, CDR2 YSYEKL. The CDR3 has 14 residues. CDR3 DNA: TGCGCCAGCAGCAAAGACACACGATCCTACGAGCAGTACTTC. Translating it yields CASSKDTRSYEQYF.

This clonotype occurred a few times. CDR3 protein: CASSSGQGFGTEAFF. As DNA, the CDR3 is TGTGCCAGCAGTTCGGGGCAGGGGTTTGGCACTGAAGCTTTCTTT. The chain recombines TRBV12-3 or TRBV12-4 with TRBJ1-1; tentatively, D is TRBD1 (6 bases). CDR3 length equals 15 residues. Trimming removed 4 bases from V and 4 bases from J, with 16 bases in between.

This clonotype was found a few times. V is TRBV5-1 and J is TRBJ2-5, with 10 bases matching TRBD2. The CDR3 totals 16 residues. The germline V gene has CDR1 SGHRS and CDR2 YFSETQ. Trimming took 4 bases from V and 11 from J; bases not matched to a gene: 17. CDR3 sequence: CASSAPPGLASDEQYF. The CDR3 DNA is TGCGCCAGCAGCGCGCCACCGGGACTAGCGTCCGATGAGCAGTACTTC.

This clonotype showed up just a few times. This rearrangement joins TRBV21-1 to TRBJ2-7. TRBV21-1 is a pseudogene. The CDR3 covers 15 residues. The CDR3 sequence is CASSKDWRSSYEQYF. Written as DNA, the CDR3 is TGTGCCAGCAGCAAAGATTGGCGGAGCTCCTACGAGCAGTACTTC.

This clonotype was found a few times. This chain links TRBV10-3 with TRBJ1-4; D may be TRBD1 (6 bases). The CDR3 has 12 residues. Germline values: CDR1 ENHRY, CDR2 SYGVKD. With 3 bases removed from V and 12 bases from J, the gap between germline ends came to 11 bases. CDR3 residues: CAISEGGGELFF. Written as DNA, the CDR3 is TGTGCCATCAGTGAAGGGGGAGGTGAACTGTTTTTT.

This chain uses TRBV20-1 with TRBJ2-3; D remains ambiguous. CDR1 is DFQATT and CDR2 is SNEGSKA in the germline V gene (reference sequence). Trimming removed 2 bases from V and 3 bases from J, with 15 bases in between. There are 15 residues in the CDR3. CDR3 loop: CSARPRWASTDTQYF. In DNA form, the CDR3 reads TGCAGTGCTAGACCCCGTTGGGCGTCAACAGATACGCAGTATTTT.

The table lists this clonotype with a few counts. The V and J genes are TRBV6-6 and TRBJ1-5, with D perhaps matching TRBD1 (5 bases). Germline V gives CDR1 MNHNY, CDR2 SVGAGI (reference sequence). Trimming cost V 6 bases and J 3 bases, with 15 bases left between them. This CDR3 is built from 15 residues. The CDR3 sequence is CASRRDSGANQPQHF. In DNA, the CDR3 is TGTGCCAGCAGACGGGACTCCGGGGCCAATCAGCCCCAGCATTTT.

V and J are TRBV18 and TRBJ2-7; 8 bases match TRBD2. The CDR3 has 16 residues. The trim removed 2 bases at V and 7 bases at J, leaving 13 bases unmatched. Germline V CDR1 and CDR2: KGHSH, LQKENI. CDR3 residues: CASSPFTSGSYNEQYF. CDR3 nucleotide sequence: TGTGCCAGCTCACCATTCACTAGCGGCTCCTACAATGAGCAGTACTTC.

V usage is TRBV5-6 and J usage is TRBJ2-5; D remains ambiguous. Per germline, CDR1 SGHDT and CDR2 YYEEEE. The CDR3 is made up of 14 amino acids. V lost 4 bases to trimming and J lost 3 bases, with 13 bases between them. This CDR3 is CASSPPGTKETQYF. The CDR3 nucleotides read TGTGCCAGCAGCCCACCGGGCACAAAAGAGACCCAGTACTTC.

This clonotype was seen only a few times. The chain combines TRBV7-9 with TRBJ1-1; D is possibly TRBD1 (6 bases). CDR3 size: 14 residues. Trimming shortened V by 2 bases and J by 7 bases, and 14 bases separated the two germline ends. CDR1 is SEHNR and CDR2 is FQNEAQ in the germline V gene (reference sequence). CDR3 protein: CASSLQQGVNEAFF. The DNA for the CDR3 is TGTGCCAGCAGCTTACAACAGGGAGTAAATGAAGCTTTCTTT.

This clonotype was counted a few times. The chain employs TRBV2 and TRBJ1-4; D may be TRBD1 (6 bases). CDR1 is SNHLY and CDR2 is FYNNEI in the germline V gene. This CDR3 contains 15 residues. The V gene lost 6 bases and the J gene lost 1 base, with 12 bases spanning the gap. The CDR3 sequence is CASRDRTETNEKLFF. DNA for the CDR3: TGTGCCAGCAGAGACCGGACAGAAACTAATGAAAAACTGTTTTTT. Together with reference TRBV2 and TRBJ1-4, the CDR3 gives the full variable domain: EPEVTQTPSHQVTQMGQEVILRCVPISNHLYFYWYRQILGQKVEFLVSFYNNEISEKSEIFDDQFSVERPDGSNFTLKIRSTKLEDSAMYFCASRDRTETNEKLFFGSGTQLSVL.

This clonotype was detected a few times. The rearrangement joins TRBV7-3 to TRBJ2-1; TRBD2 is a possible D gene (6 bases). CDR1 is SGHTA and CDR2 is FQGTGA in the germline V gene. Trimming pared 4 bases from V and 7 bases from J, leaving 23 bases between. This CDR3 has 17 residues. CDR3 nucleotide sequence: TGTGCCAGCAGCTCAGGCTCGGCGGGGAGCCTGGATAATGAGCAGTTCTTC. The encoded protein is CASSSGSAGSLDNEQFF.

The CDR3: CASSPHGTAVASGQFF. CDR3 sequence (DNA): TGCGCCAGCAGCCCCCACGGCACGGCGGTGGCGAGTGGGCAGTTCTTC. The V and J genes are TRBV4-1 and TRBJ2-1, with unresolved D. The CDR3 extends over 16 amino acids. Germline loops: CDR1 MGHRA, CDR2 YSYEKL. Trimming left V 4 bases short and J 12 bases short, with 25 bases between.

The chain carries TRBV6-6 and TRBJ2-3; 12 bases line up with TRBD2. CDR1 and CDR2 (germline): MNHNY, SVGAGI (reference sequence). Germline trimming cut 4 bases from V and 3 bases from J; bases unmatched to any gene: 5. The CDR3 covers 16 residues. CDR3 sequence: CASSWLAGGQTDTQYF. The CDR3 nucleotides read TGTGCCAGCAGTTGGCTAGCGGGGGGGCAAACAGATACGCAGTATTTT.

This clonotype was detected ten times or more. The V and J genes are TRBV12-3 or TRBV12-4 and TRBJ1-1; TRBD1 might be the D (5 bases). The CDR3 has 13 amino acids. V lost 6 bases and J lost 1, with 9 bases in between. CDR3 region: CASRGTGNTEAFF. CDR3 sequence (DNA): TGTGCCAGCAGAGGAACAGGGAACACTGAAGCTTTCTTT.

This clonotype has only a few counts. The chain recombines TRBV7-9 with TRBJ2-3; 9 bases agree with TRBD2. In germline, CDR1 is SEHNR, CDR2 FQNEAQ (reference sequence). The CDR3 contains 16 residues. J lost 2 bases, V lost 5 bases, and 8 bases had no gene match. The CDR3 DNA follows: TGTGCCAGCAGCCCACGACTAGCGGAAACCACAGATACGCAGTATTTT. Its protein is CASSPRLAETTDTQYF.

The rearrangement links TRBV4-1 to TRBJ2-3, with 12 bases matching TRBD2. J lost 9 bases, V lost 4 bases, and 5 bases had no gene match. The germline V gene encodes CDR1 MGHRA and CDR2 YSYEKL. The CDR3 extends over 14 amino acids. CDR3 residues: CASSPGLAGKTQYF. As DNA, the CDR3 is TGCGCCAGCAGCCCCGGACTAGCGGGAAAAACGCAGTATTTT.